The clone carrying this T cell receptor (beta chain) has more than one count but fewer than ten. Antigen unknown. Trimming removed 3 bases from V and 0 bases from J, with 13 bases in between. The V gene's germline CDR1 is SGHTA and CDR2 FQGNSA. This CDR3 has 16 residues. Through a sample-barcoded 5' primer and a J-beta primer mix, a second PCR was run for roughly 7 to 11 cycles. The template-switch adaptor was a 5' adaptor with 12 random nucleotides. It tagged each cDNA molecule. TCRdb used MiXCR to reprocess the 5' RACE reads, holding one entry per CDR3 protein. Of about 1.1 million distinct CDR3 sequences listed, more than 30% are singletons. These data originate in a study of blood T cells in healthy people across ages. The study's findings and limits: Estimates drawn from one million T cells were deemed to understate diversity.

The chain links TRBV7-2 to TRBJ2-3; tentative D call: TRBD1 (6 bases). Sequencing was done on a sample of blood. This receptor was identified in a man younger than 30 in good health. The DNA of the CDR3 is TGTGCCAGCAGCTTTCAGGGGCCCCGCAGCACAGATACGCAGTATTTT. It translates to CASSFQGPRSTDTQYF.